These 8 T cell receptor beta chains were all obtained from the same sample, sequenced in a study of cytomegalovirus exposure and HLA in healthy donors. Sequencing was performed with immunoSEQ multiplex PCR; in TCRdb, only in-frame clones are kept and a portion is missing. This repertoire shows about 160,000 clones, around 96% found once; its top ten account for under 0.9%. Material: PBMCs. The receptors here all came from a woman aged 18-35 years in good health and CMV-seronegative.

The chain recombines TRBV7-9 with TRBJ1-5, with 7 bases matching TRBD1. V dropped 5 bases and J dropped 4; count of bases not matched to a gene: 5. CDR3 length: 14 residues. Looked up from germline, CDR1 is SEHNR and CDR2 is FQNEAQ (reference sequence). The CDR3 nucleotides are TGTGCCAGCAGCCCTCAGGGGGAGAATCAGCCCCAGCATTTT. This translates into CASSPQGENQPQHF.

V and J are TRBV19 and TRBJ1-1; TRBD1 matches at 9 bases. Trimming took 1 base from V and 5 from J; bases not matched to a gene: 8. CDR3 length: 16 residues. The germline gives CDR1 LNHDA, CDR2 SQIVND (reference sequence). Written as DNA, the CDR3 is TGTGCCAGTAGTATAGGGGGGACAGGGAGAAGGACTGAAGCTTTCTTT. Translated: CASSIGGTGRRTEAFF.

CDR3 residues: CASSYSGQVLDEQFF. Written as DNA, the CDR3 is TGTGCCAGCAGTTACTCGGGACAGGTTTTGGATGAGCAGTTCTTC. The chain uses TRBV6-5 and TRBJ2-1, with 8 positions matching TRBD1. With 0 bases clipped from V and 8 bases from J, the junction kept 6 bases outside the gene matches. CDR1 MNHEY and CDR2 SVGAGI come from the germline V gene. This CDR3 is built from 15 residues.

The chain has TRBV5-1 and TRBJ2-5; 10 bases are shared with TRBD1. The CDR3 spans 15 residues. Germline V gene data show CDR1 as SGHRS and CDR2 as YFSETQ. J gave up 5 bases and V 2 bases, and 6 bases lay outside the gene matches. Here the CDR3 DNA reads TGCGCCAGCAGCTTCCGGACAGGGGGGTTGGAGACCCAGTACTTC. Translating gives CASSFRTGGLETQYF.

The chain couples TRBV19 to TRBJ2-1; unclear D gene. Germline V gives CDR1 LNHDA, CDR2 SQIVND (reference sequence). The CDR3 loop spans 13 amino acids. Trimming cost V 4 bases and J 9 bases, with 13 bases left between them. The CDR3 protein is CASSTVGEGEQFF. CDR3 DNA sequence: TGTGCCAGTAGTACCGTCGGAGAAGGTGAGCAGTTCTTC.

The chain recombines TRBV27 with TRBJ1-4, with TRBD1 matching over 8 bases. Germline CDR1 MNHEY, CDR2 SMNVEV (reference sequence). The CDR3 spans 16 residues. J lost 1 base, V lost 2 bases, and 3 bases had no gene match. The CDR3 sequence: CASSLQGAGTNEKLFF. CDR3 coding DNA: TGTGCCAGCAGTTTACAGGGGGCGGGAACTAATGAAAAACTGTTTTTT.

The gene calls are TRBV29-1 and TRBJ2-7, with 10 bases matching TRBD1. The V segment lost 3 bases and the J segment 1 base; nucleotides outside the gene matches: 9. Germline lookup yields CDR1 SQVTM and CDR2 ANQGSEA. There are 16 residues in the CDR3. DNA for the CDR3: TGCAGCGTTGAGGGCGTAGGGGACAGGGGATCCTACGAGCAGTACTTC. Its translation: CSVEGVGDRGSYEQYF.

The chain couples TRBV28 to TRBJ2-5; 7 positions match TRBD1. The CDR3 covers 16 residues. CDR1 MDHEN and CDR2 SYDVKM come from the germline V gene. Trimming took 6 bases from V and 3 from J; bases not matched to a gene: 13. The CDR3 spells CASSLGQEGMEETQYF. The CDR3 nucleotides are TGTGCCAGCAGCCTTGGACAGGAAGGAATGGAAGAGACCCAGTACTTC.